This T cell receptor (beta chain) comes out of a study of cytomegalovirus exposure and HLA in healthy donors. Every donor was a healthy person donating bone marrow. Per the germline V gene, CDR1 is SGHRS and CDR2 is YFSETQ. The CDR3 covers 13 residues. Trimming shortened V by 0 bases and J by 6 bases, and 10 bases separated the two germline ends. Whole-study findings and limits: Further analysis was carried out later, and it showed several of the most significant clusters appearing linked to common viral pathogens. An observed cluster of highly shared sequence variants was recorded as a likely sequencing artifact. In a later analysis, TCR beta V- and J-gene trimming showed a link to a missense DCLRE1C variant.

Of note for this clone: As yet, its antigen is unknown.

PCR employed 60 Vbeta and 13 Jbeta primers. Repertoires were generated with immunoSEQ multiplex PCR, while TCRdb's copy carries only in-frame clones and drops some. The sample comprises about 110,000 clones, approximately 80% of which are singletons, and more than 20% rests with the top ten. Sequencing input: PBMCs. The chain employs TRBV5-1 and TRBJ2-7, with a possible D match to TRBD1 (6 bases). The TCR was taken from a young man in good health and CMV-seropositive. The CDR3 DNA sequence: TGCGCCAGCAGCTTGGAAACAGGGTTCGAGCAGTACTTC. Protein product: CASSLETGFEQYF.